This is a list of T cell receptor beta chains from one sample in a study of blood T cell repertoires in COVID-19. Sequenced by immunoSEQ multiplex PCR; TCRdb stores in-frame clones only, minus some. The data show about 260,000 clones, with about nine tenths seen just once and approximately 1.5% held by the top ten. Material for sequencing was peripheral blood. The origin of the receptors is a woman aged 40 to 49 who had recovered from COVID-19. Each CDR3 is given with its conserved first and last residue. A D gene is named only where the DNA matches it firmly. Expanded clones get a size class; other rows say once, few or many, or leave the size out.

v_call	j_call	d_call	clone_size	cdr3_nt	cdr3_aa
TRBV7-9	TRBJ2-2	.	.	TGTGCCAGCAGCTTGGGCAGGTCATTCGGGGAGCTGTTTTTT	CASSLGRSFGELFF
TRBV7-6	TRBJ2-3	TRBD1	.	TGTGCCAGCAGCCCTGCCGGGACAGGGGGCGCAGATACGCAGTATTTT	CASSPAGTGGADTQYF
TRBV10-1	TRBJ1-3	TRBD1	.	TGCGCCAGCAGTCCTACAGGGGACCAAGGAAACACCATATATTTT	CASSPTGDQGNTIYF
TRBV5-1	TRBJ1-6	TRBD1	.	TGCGCCAGCAGCTTAAAAGGTCAGGGGGCTAATAATTCACCCCTCCACTTT	CASSLKGQGANNSPLHF
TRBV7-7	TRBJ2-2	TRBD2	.	TGTGCTAGCAGCCGACGGGGGGGCCTAAACACCGGGGAGCTGTTTTTT	CASSRRGGLNTGELFF
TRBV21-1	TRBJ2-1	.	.	TGTGCCAGCAGCAAAGGACAGGGTTCCTCCTACAATGAGCAGTTCTTC	CASSKGQGSSYNEQFF
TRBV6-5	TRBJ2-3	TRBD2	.	TGTGCCAGCAGTTACTCGAGCGGGGTCGTGACAGATACGCAGTATTTT	CASSYSSGVVTDTQYF
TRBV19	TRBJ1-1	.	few	TGTGCCAGTAGTATCCTAGGGGGGGGCACCGGCCGGGACACTGAAGCTTTCTTT	CASSILGGGTGRDTEAFF
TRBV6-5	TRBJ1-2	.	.	TGTGCCAGCAGTTACTGGCAGGGTGGATACACCTTC	CASSYWQGGYTF
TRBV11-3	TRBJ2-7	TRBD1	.	TGTGCCAGCAGCCACAGCCCTGGGACAGGGGACGAGCAGTACTTC	CASSHSPGTGDEQYF
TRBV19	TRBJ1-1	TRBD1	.	TGTGCCAGTAATAACAGGGGAAGCACTGAAGCTTTCTTT	CASNNRGSTEAFF
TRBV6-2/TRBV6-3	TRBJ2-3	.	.	TGTGCCAGCAGTTACTCGAGCGTCCCAGATACGCAGTATTTT	CASSYSSVPDTQYF
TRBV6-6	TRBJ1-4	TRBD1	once	TGTGCCATCAAGGGGGCAGCGAATGAAAAACTGTTTTTT	CAIKGAANEKLFF
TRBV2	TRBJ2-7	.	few	TGTGCCAGCCGTGAAAGTGGGGGACACCCCTACGAGCAGTACTTC	CASRESGGHPYEQYF
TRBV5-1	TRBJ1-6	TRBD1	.	TGCGCCAGCAGCCTGGGACAGGGTGACTCACCCCTCCACTTT	CASSLGQGDSPLHF
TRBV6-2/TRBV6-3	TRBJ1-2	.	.	TGTGCCAGCAGTTCCAGGAGGGATGGCTACACCTTC	CASSSRRDGYTF
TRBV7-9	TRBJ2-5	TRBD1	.	TGTGCCAGCAGCTTCGCGCATGGTCCAGGGGGTCTGACCCAGTACTTC	CASSFAHGPGGLTQYF
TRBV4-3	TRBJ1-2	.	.	TGCGCCAGCAGCCAAGATCCAGTGTCCTATGGCTACACCTTC	CASSQDPVSYGYTF
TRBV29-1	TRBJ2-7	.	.	TGCAGCGTCCAGGGGGGTACTACCTACGAGCAGTACTTC	CSVQGGTTYEQYF
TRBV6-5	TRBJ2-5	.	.	TGTGCCAGCATGGGGGCCAAATCGTACCAAGAGACCCAGTACTTC	CASMGAKSYQETQYF
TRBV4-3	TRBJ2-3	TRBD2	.	TGCGCCAGCAGCCAAGATCGGGGCGGGGGGGCGGATACGCAGTATTTT	CASSQDRGGGADTQYF
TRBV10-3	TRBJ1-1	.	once	TGTGCCATCAGTGACCGGGGGGCGTTGTCCACTGAAGCTTTCTTT	CAISDRGALSTEAFF